The T cell receptor (beta chain) under discussion was sequenced for a study of blood T cell repertoires in COVID-19. The CDR3 is made up of 15 amino acids. The V gene lost 6 bases and the J gene lost 3 bases, with 18 bases spanning the gap. Germline assignment: CDR1 MNHGY and CDR2 SAAAGT. The repertoire was sequenced with immunoSEQ multiplex PCR; TCRdb's copy has only in-frame clones and lacks some. The top ten clones hold over 9.5% of a sample with more than 350,000 clones, roughly 86% of them seen once. This clonotype was obtained from a woman under 40 with COVID-19, enrolled during active disease. Sequenced material: peripheral blood. This chain links TRBV6-8 with TRBJ2-7; a weak D match, TRBD1 (5 bases). The CDR3 here is CASRSLTGFYYEQYF. In nucleotides, the CDR3 is TGTGCCAGCAGGAGCCTAACAGGCTTCTACTACGAGCAGTACTTC.